A selection of T cell receptor beta chains follows, all from one sample in a study of regulatory T cells in long-lasting Graves disease. Using its own MiXCR run on the multiplex PCR reads, TCRdb lists one record per CDR3 protein. This sample has 400,000 to 550,000 distinct CDR3 sequences; 16% occur once, and the top ten carry roughly 23%. The sample was also reused in another study, on T cells in Graves' hyperthyroidism and ophthalmopathy.

The sequences come from peripheral blood mononuclear cells (PBMCs), collected at new diagnosis, from a patient treated with antithyroid drugs. All receptors come from a woman aged 18-30 years with Graves disease. CDR3s include the opening cysteine and the closing phenylalanine or tryptophan. Each record gives: D gene, clone size, V gene, J gene, CDR3 protein, CDR3 DNA. The D gene is left open where the match is weak. Clone size is stated in some rows and not others, as once, few, many or a class when expanded.

D: NA; size: many; V: TRBV15; J: TRBJ1-1; CDR3: CATSSVSTEAFF; DNA: TGTGCCACCAGCAGTGTTTCCACTGAAGCTTTCTTT
D: TRBD1; size: NA; V: TRBV12-3/TRBV12-4; J: TRBJ2-7; CDR3: CASSFVPGQGHYEQYF; DNA: TGTGCCAGCAGTTTCGTACCGGGACAGGGCCACTACGAGCAGTACTTC
D: NA; size: few; V: TRBV4-1; J: TRBJ2-7; CDR3: CASSQVGAEKQYF; DNA: TGCGCCAGCAGCCAAGTGGGAGCGGAAAAGCAGTACTTC
D: NA; size: many; V: TRBV12-3/TRBV12-4; J: TRBJ1-5; CDR3: CASSSADGANQPQHF; DNA: TGTGCCAGCAGTTCCGCTGACGGGGCCAATCAGCCCCAGCATTTT
D: TRBD1; size: few; V: TRBV19; J: TRBJ2-2; CDR3: CASTLLTGEKVGELFF; DNA: TGTGCCAGTACCTTGCTGACAGGGGAAAAGGTCGGGGAGCTGTTTTTT
D: TRBD1; size: many; V: TRBV5-1; J: TRBJ2-5; CDR3: CASSPTTGPETQYF; DNA: TGCGCCAGCAGCCCTACGACAGGGCCCGAGACCCAGTACTTC
D: NA; size: NA; V: TRBV12-3/TRBV12-4; J: TRBJ1-5; CDR3: CASSLELRGYQPQHF; DNA: TGTGCCAGCAGTTTAGAACTCAGGGGATATCAGCCCCAGCATTTT
D: NA; size: many; V: TRBV10-2; J: TRBJ1-4; CDR3: CASSERGFGEKLFF; DNA: TGCGCCAGCAGTGAGCGGGGGTTCGGAGAAAAACTGTTTTTT
D: NA; size: few; V: TRBV12-3/TRBV12-4; J: TRBJ1-4; CDR3: CASSLEGGDGNEKLFF; DNA: TGTGCCAGCAGTTTAGAGGGTGGAGACGGGAATGAAAAACTGTTTTTT
D: TRBD2; size: NA; V: TRBV15; J: TRBJ2-1; CDR3: CATSRDLAGVVGNEQFF; DNA: TGTGCCACCAGCAGAGACTTAGCGGGAGTAGTTGGCAATGAGCAGTTCTTC
D: TRBD2; size: many; V: TRBV20-1; J: TRBJ2-7; CDR3: CSASLAGTYEQYF; DNA: TGCAGTGCGTCACTAGCGGGAACATACGAGCAGTACTTC
D: TRBD2; size: few; V: TRBV20-1; J: TRBJ2-5; CDR3: CSATPPAGARETQYF; DNA: TGCAGTGCTACCCCCCCTGCGGGAGCCAGAGAGACCCAGTACTTC
D: NA; size: many; V: TRBV20-1; J: TRBJ1-1; CDR3: CSAPSTVRNTEAFF; DNA: TGCAGCGCTCCATCGACGGTCAGGAACACTGAAGCTTTCTTT
D: NA; size: many; V: TRBV5-1; J: TRBJ2-3; CDR3: CASSDGTSSSTDTQYF; DNA: TGCGCCAGCAGCGATGGGACATCCTCTAGCACAGATACGCAGTATTTT
D: TRBD2; size: NA; V: TRBV12-3/TRBV12-4; J: TRBJ2-2; CDR3: CASSRWGGTNTGELFF; DNA: TGTGCCAGCAGTCGGTGGGGGGGAACGAACACCGGGGAGCTGTTTTTT
D: TRBD1; size: many; V: TRBV6-4; J: TRBJ1-1; CDR3: CASSESTGGTEAFF; DNA: TGTGCCAGCAGTGAAAGTACAGGGGGCACTGAAGCTTTCTTT
D: NA; size: few; V: TRBV27; J: TRBJ2-7; CDR3: CATTLLGAGTYEQYF; DNA: TGTGCCACCACCCTCCTGGGGGCAGGTACCTACGAGCAGTACTTC
D: NA; size: many; V: TRBV11-1; J: TRBJ2-1; CDR3: CASSTTPSPSNEQFF; DNA: TGTGCCAGCAGCACAACACCCTCTCCTTCCAATGAGCAGTTCTTC
D: TRBD1; size: NA; V: TRBV14; J: TRBJ2-1; CDR3: CASSQALRTGKQFF; DNA: TGTGCCAGCAGCCAAGCGCTTAGGACAGGGAAACAGTTCTTC
D: NA; size: NA; V: TRBV28; J: TRBJ1-2; CDR3: CASSLRGFGGYTF; DNA: TGTGCCAGCAGTTTACGGGGTTTCGGTGGCTACACCTTC
D: TRBD1; size: many; V: TRBV19; J: TRBJ2-1; CDR3: CATSPQGGSYNEQFF; DNA: TGTGCCACGTCGCCACAGGGGGGCTCCTACAATGAGCAGTTCTTC
D: TRBD1; size: many; V: TRBV28; J: TRBJ1-1; CDR3: CASRGGQGEAFF; DNA: TGTGCCAGCAGGGGTGGACAGGGAGAGGCTTTCTTT
D: NA; size: NA; V: TRBV12-3/TRBV12-4; J: TRBJ1-1; CDR3: CASSLWGEVYTEAFF; DNA: TGTGCCAGCAGTTTATGGGGGGAGGTGTACACTGAAGCTTTCTTT
D: NA; size: few; V: TRBV4-2; J: TRBJ2-1; CDR3: CASSQETHSYNEQFF; DNA: TGTGCCAGCAGCCAGGAGACACACTCCTACAATGAGCAGTTCTTC
D: NA; size: few; V: TRBV7-9; J: TRBJ1-4; CDR3: CASSPPTGYNEKLFF; DNA: TGTGCCAGCAGCCCCCCGACAGGATATAATGAAAAACTGTTTTTT
D: TRBD1; size: many; V: TRBV18; J: TRBJ1-4; CDR3: CASSRSGGIGEKLFF; DNA: TGTGCCAGCTCGCGTTCAGGGGGCATCGGTGAAAAACTGTTTTTT
D: TRBD2; size: NA; V: TRBV4-3; J: TRBJ2-2; CDR3: CASSQETSGRIGTGELFF; DNA: TGCGCCAGCAGCCAAGAGACTAGCGGACGAATAGGGACCGGGGAGCTGTTTTTT
D: NA; size: many; V: TRBV2; J: TRBJ1-3; CDR3: CASGDSGNTIYF; DNA: TGTGCCAGCGGGGACTCTGGAAACACCATATATTTT
D: NA; size: few; V: TRBV3-1; J: TRBJ2-7; CDR3: CASSLTEQYF; DNA: TGTGCCAGCAGCCTGACCGAGCAGTACTTC
D: NA; size: many; V: TRBV28; J: TRBJ2-5; CDR3: CASSLVPETQYF; DNA: TGTGCCAGCAGTTTAGTCCCAGAGACCCAGTACTTC
D: NA; size: NA; V: TRBV20-1; J: TRBJ1-5; CDR3: CSATPSISGTVYQPHHF; DNA: TGCAGTGCTACGCCCTCAATATCCGGGACTGTCTATCAGCCCCATCATTTT
D: NA; size: many; V: TRBV12-3/TRBV12-4; J: TRBJ2-7; CDR3: CASSPELGSYEQYF; DNA: TGTGCCAGCAGTCCTGAATTGGGCTCCTACGAGCAGTACTTC
D: NA; size: few; V: TRBV5-1; J: TRBJ1-2; CDR3: CASSLSPPSGSYGYTF; DNA: TGCGCCAGCAGCTTGTCCCCGCCATCGGGGAGCTATGGCTACACCTTC
D: TRBD1; size: many; V: TRBV7-2; J: TRBJ2-1; CDR3: CASSLGPGTGSSYNEQFF; DNA: TGTGCCAGCAGCTTAGGTCCAGGGACAGGTTCCTCCTACAATGAGCAGTTCTTC
D: TRBD1; size: NA; V: TRBV28; J: TRBJ1-5; CDR3: CASRNRDRKVWSNQPQHF; DNA: TGTGCCAGCAGGAACCGGGACAGGAAGGTTTGGAGCAATCAGCCCCAGCATTTT
D: TRBD1; size: few; V: TRBV9; J: TRBJ2-1; CDR3: CASSVSGGGYEQFF; DNA: TGTGCCAGCAGCGTTTCAGGGGGCGGCTATGAGCAGTTCTTC
D: NA; size: many; V: TRBV30; J: TRBJ2-1; CDR3: CAWAKGFNEQFF; DNA: TGTGCCTGGGCTAAAGGGTTCAATGAGCAGTTCTTC
D: TRBD2; size: many; V: TRBV7-2; J: TRBJ2-1; CDR3: CASSLRLAGNEQFF; DNA: TGTGCCAGCAGCTTACGCCTAGCGGGGAATGAGCAGTTCTTC
D: NA; size: many; V: TRBV20-1; J: TRBJ2-1; CDR3: CSASRTIGIYNEQFF; DNA: TGCAGTGCTAGCCGGACTATCGGAATTTACAATGAGCAGTTCTTC
D: TRBD2; size: many; V: TRBV20-1; J: TRBJ2-3; CDR3: CSARTSGSTDTQYF; DNA: TGCAGTGCTAGGACTAGCGGGAGCACAGATACGCAGTATTTT
D: TRBD2; size: NA; V: TRBV30; J: TRBJ2-1; CDR3: CAWSVAGSLIEQFF; DNA: TGTGCCTGGAGTGTAGCGGGGTCGCTCATTGAGCAGTTCTTC
D: NA; size: many; V: TRBV6-1; J: TRBJ2-7; CDR3: CASSEAHIGQLQSEQYF; DNA: TGTGCCAGCAGTGAAGCGCATATCGGACAACTACAAAGCGAGCAGTACTTC
D: TRBD2; size: NA; V: TRBV25-1; J: TRBJ2-1; CDR3: CASSASSSGRWNEQFF; DNA: TGTGCCAGCAGCGCTTCTTCTAGCGGGAGGTGGAATGAGCAGTTCTTC
D: NA; size: many; V: TRBV12-3/TRBV12-4; J: TRBJ2-1; CDR3: CASSLEGVITNEQFF; DNA: TGTGCCAGCAGTTTAGAGGGAGTTATCACCAATGAGCAGTTCTTC
D: NA; size: many; V: TRBV6-2/TRBV6-3; J: TRBJ2-7; CDR3: CASSIDPLFSYEQYF; DNA: TGTGCCAGCAGTATCGACCCGCTTTTCTCCTACGAGCAGTACTTC
D: TRBD2; size: NA; V: TRBV20-1; J: TRBJ2-7; CDR3: CSVASGSKNEQYF; DNA: TGCAGTGTTGCTAGCGGGAGTAAAAACGAGCAGTACTTC